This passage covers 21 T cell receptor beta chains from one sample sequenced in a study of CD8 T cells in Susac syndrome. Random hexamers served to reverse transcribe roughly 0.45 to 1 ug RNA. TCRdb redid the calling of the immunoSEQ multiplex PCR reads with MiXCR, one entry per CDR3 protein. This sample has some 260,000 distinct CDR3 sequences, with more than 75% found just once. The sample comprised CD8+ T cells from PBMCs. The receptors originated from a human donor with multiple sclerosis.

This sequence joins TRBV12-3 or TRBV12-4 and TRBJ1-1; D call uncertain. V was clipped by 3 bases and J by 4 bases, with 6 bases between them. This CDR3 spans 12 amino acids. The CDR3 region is CASSFLGTEAFF. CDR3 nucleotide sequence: TGTGCCAGCAGTTTTCTGGGCACTGAAGCTTTCTTT.

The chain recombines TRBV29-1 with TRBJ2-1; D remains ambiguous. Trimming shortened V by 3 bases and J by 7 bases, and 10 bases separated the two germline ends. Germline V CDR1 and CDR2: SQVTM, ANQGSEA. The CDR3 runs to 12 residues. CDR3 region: CSVDAVRNEQFF. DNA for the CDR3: TGCAGCGTTGACGCGGTCCGAAATGAGCAGTTCTTC.

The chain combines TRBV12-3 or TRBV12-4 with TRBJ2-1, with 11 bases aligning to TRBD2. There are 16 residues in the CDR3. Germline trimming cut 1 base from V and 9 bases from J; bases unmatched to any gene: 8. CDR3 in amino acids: CASSLVGLAGGSEQFF. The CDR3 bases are TGTGCCAGCAGTTTAGTAGGGCTAGCGGGAGGTAGTGAGCAGTTCTTC.

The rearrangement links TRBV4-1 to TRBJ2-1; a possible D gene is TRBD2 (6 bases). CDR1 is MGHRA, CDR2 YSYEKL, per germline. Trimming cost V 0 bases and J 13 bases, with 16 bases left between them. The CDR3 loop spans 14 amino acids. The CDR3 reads CASSQDQAGTPQFF. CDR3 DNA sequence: TGCGCCAGCAGCCAAGATCAAGCCGGGACTCCCCAGTTCTTC.

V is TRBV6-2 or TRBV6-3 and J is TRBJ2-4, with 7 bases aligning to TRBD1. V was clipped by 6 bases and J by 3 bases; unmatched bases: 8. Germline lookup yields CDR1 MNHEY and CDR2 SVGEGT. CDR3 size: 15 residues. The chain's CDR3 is CASSGNRGRKNIQYF. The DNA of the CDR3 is TGTGCCAGCAGCGGTAACAGGGGACGCAAAAACATTCAGTACTTC.

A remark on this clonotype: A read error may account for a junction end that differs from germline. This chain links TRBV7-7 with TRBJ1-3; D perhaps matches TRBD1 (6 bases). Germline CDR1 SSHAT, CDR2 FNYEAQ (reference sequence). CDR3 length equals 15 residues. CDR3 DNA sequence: TGTGCTAGCAGCTTAGGGGGTGACTCTGGAAACACCATATATTTT. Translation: CASSLGGDSGNTIYF.

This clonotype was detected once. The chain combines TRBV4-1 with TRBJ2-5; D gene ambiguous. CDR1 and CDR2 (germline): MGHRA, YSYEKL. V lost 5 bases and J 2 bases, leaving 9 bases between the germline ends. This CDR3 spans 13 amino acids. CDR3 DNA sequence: TGCGCCAGCAGCGCGCGATTACAAGAGACCCAGTACTTC. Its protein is CASSARLQETQYF.

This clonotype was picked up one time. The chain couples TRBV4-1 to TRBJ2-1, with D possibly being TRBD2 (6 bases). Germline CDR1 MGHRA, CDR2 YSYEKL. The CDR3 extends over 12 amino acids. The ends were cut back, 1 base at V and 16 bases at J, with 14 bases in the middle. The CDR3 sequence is CASSQGLVADFF. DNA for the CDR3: TGCGCCAGCAGCCAAGGACTAGTGGCTGATTTCTTC.

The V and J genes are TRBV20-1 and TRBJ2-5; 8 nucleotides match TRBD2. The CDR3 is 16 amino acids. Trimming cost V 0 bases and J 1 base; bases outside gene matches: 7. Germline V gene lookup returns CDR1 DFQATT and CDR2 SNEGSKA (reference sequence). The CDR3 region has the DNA TGCAGTGCTAGAGATTTCCAGCGGGAGTTCCAAGAGACCCAGTACTTC. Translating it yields CSARDFQREFQETQYF.

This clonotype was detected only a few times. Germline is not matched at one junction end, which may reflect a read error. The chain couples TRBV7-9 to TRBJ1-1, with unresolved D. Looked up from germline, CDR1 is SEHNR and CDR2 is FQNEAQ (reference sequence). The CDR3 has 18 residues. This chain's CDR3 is CASSPYTGRRYMNTEAFF. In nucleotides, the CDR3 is TGTGCCAGCAGCCCCTATACTGGACGGCGTTACATGAACACTGAGGCTTTCTTT.

CDR3 in amino acids: CASSSIIGTGGPNTYEQYF. In nucleotides, the CDR3 is TGTGCCAGCAGCTCCATTATTGGGACAGGGGGCCCAAATACCTACGAGCAGTACTTC. V gene TRBV7-9 combines with J gene TRBJ2-7, with 12 bases identical to TRBD1. With V trimmed by 4 bases and J by 2 bases, 15 bases remained unmatched. This CDR3 has 19 residues. The germline CDR1 and CDR2 sequences are SEHNR and FQNEAQ (reference sequence).

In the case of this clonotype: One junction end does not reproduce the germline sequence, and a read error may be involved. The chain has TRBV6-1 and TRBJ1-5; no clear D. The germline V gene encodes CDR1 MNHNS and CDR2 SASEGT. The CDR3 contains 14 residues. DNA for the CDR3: TGTGCCAGCACTGAATCGGGGATGAGGCAGCCCCAGCATTTT. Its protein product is CASTESGMRQPQHF.

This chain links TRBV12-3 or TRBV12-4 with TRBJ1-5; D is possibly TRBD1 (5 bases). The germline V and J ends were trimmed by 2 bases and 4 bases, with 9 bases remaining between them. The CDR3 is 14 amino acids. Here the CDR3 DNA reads TGTGCCAGCAGTTTAATCCCAGGGAATCAGCCCCAGCATTTT. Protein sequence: CASSLIPGNQPQHF.

For the CDR3, the DNA is TGTGCCACCAGCCTACTAGCGGGACTAGGGGATACGCAGTATTTT. Translating it yields CATSLLAGLGDTQYF. The chain links TRBV15 to TRBJ2-3; 10 bases agree with TRBD2. Looked up from germline, CDR1 is LNHNV and CDR2 is YYDKDF (reference sequence). V trimming: 5 bases; J trimming: 6 bases; junction bases outside the gene matches: 8. The CDR3 has 15 residues.

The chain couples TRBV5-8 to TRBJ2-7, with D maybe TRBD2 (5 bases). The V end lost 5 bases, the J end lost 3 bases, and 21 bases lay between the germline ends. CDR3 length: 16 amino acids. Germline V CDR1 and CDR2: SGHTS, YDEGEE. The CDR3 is CASSSGVAIGIYEQYF. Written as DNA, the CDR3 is TGTGCCAGCAGTTCCGGGGTGGCTATAGGAATCTACGAGCAGTACTTC.

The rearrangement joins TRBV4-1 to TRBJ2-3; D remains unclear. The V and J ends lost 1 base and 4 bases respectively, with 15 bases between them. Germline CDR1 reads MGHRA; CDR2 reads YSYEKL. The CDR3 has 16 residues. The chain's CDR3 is CASSQVGPGSADTQYF. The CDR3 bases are TGCGCCAGCAGCCAAGTCGGGCCTGGCAGCGCAGATACGCAGTATTTT.

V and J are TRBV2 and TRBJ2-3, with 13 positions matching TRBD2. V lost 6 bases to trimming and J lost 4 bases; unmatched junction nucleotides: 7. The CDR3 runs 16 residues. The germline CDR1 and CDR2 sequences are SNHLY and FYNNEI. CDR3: CASRLAGGPQADTQYF. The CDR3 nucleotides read TGTGCCAGCAGACTAGCGGGAGGGCCGCAAGCAGATACGCAGTATTTT.

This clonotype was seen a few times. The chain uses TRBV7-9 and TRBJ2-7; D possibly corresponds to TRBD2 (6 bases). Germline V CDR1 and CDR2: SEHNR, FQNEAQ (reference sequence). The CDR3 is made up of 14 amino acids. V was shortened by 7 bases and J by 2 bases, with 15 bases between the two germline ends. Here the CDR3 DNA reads TGTGCCAGCACCATAGCGGTTGAAGCCTACGAGCAGTACTTC. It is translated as CASTIAVEAYEQYF.

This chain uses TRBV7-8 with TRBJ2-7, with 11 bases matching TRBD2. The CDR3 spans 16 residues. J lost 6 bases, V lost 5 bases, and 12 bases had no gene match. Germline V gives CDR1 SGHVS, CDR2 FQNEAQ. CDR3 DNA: TGTGCCAGCAGCGGACGTAGCGGGAGGGCCTGGCTCGAGCAGTACTTC. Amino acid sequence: CASSGRSGRAWLEQYF.

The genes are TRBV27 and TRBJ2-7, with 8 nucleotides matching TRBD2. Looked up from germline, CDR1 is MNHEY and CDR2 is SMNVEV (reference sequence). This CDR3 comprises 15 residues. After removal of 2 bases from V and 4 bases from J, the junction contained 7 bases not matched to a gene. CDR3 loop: CASSLIRQRGYEQYF. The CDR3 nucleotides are TGTGCCAGCAGTTTAATTCGCCAGCGGGGGTACGAGCAGTACTTC.

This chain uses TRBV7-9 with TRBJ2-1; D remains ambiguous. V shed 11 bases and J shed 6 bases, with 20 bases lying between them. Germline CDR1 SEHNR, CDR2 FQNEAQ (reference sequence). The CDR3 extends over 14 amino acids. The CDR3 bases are TGTGCCGATAACCCGGACCAGACCCGCAATGAGCAGTTCTTC. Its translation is CADNPDQTRNEQFF.